One sample yielded the 10 T cell receptor beta chains listed below, sequenced in a study of long-term antiretroviral therapy in people with HIV. Runs used v3.0 of the immunoSEQ assay and were done at survey level. Generated by immunoSEQ multiplex PCR, the TCRdb table keeps only in-frame clones and is missing some. The sample includes fewer than 25,000 clones, around 84% seen only once; the top ten take approximately 6%. Source: unsorted PBMCs, taken 4.4 years after starting antiretroviral therapy. These TCRs come from a man between 25 and 39 years old with HIV.

The chain uses TRBV4-1 and TRBJ1-1; D not resolved. CDR1 MGHRA and CDR2 YSYEKL come from the germline V gene. The CDR3 has 15 residues. V was clipped by 0 bases and J by 1 base, with 9 bases between them. CDR3 coding DNA: TGCGCCAGCAGCCAAGATAGGAGAGGGAACACTGAAGCTTTCTTT. Translation gives CASSQDRRGNTEAFF.

The rearrangement links TRBV11-2 to TRBJ2-5; 10 nucleotides agree with TRBD1. Germline V gene sequence: CDR1 SGHAT, CDR2 FQNNGV. Trimming at V came to 3 bases and at J to 5 bases, leaving 12 bases not matched to a gene. This CDR3 contains 17 residues. The CDR3, as DNA: TGTGCCAGCAGCTTGTTCGGTCGGGACAGGGGATGGGAGACCCAGTACTTC. Its protein product is CASSLFGRDRGWETQYF. The variable domain in full, completed from reference TRBV11-2 and TRBJ2-5, reads EAGVAQSPRYKIIEKRQSVAFWCNPISGHATLYWYQQILGQGPKLLIQFQNNGVVDDSQLPKDRFSAERLKGVDSTLKIQPAKLEDSAVYLCASSLFGRDRGWETQYFGPGTRLLVL.

This clone was picked up a small number of times. Here the CDR3 reads CASRRKGDTIYF. The DNA for the CDR3 is TGTGCCAGCAGACGGAAGGGAGACACCATATATTTT. V is TRBV6-5 and J is TRBJ1-3; no firm D call. The germline CDR1 and CDR2 sequences are MNHEY and SVGAGI. V was clipped by 6 bases and J by 8 bases, with 11 bases between them. This CDR3 has 12 amino acids.

J is TRBJ2-4 and V is TRBV9; D unresolved. V dropped 0 bases and J dropped 8 bases, with 15 bases sitting between them. This CDR3 region has 15 residues. In germline, CDR1 is SGDLS, CDR2 YYNGEE. The CDR3 loop is CASSVEGSPKDIQYF. CDR3 bases: TGTGCCAGCAGCGTAGAGGGCTCGCCGAAGGACATTCAGTACTTC.

V gene TRBV19 combines with J gene TRBJ1-2; no firm D call. CDR3 length: 15 residues. V was clipped by 6 bases and J by 0 bases, with 14 bases between them. Germline CDR1 is LNHDA and CDR2 is SQIVND (reference sequence). The CDR3 sequence is CASSLMGLANYGYTF. CDR3 in DNA: TGTGCCAGTAGCCTTATGGGTTTAGCTAACTATGGCTACACCTTC.

V usage is TRBV5-4 and J usage is TRBJ2-2; D is uncertain. CDR3 length: 12 residues. V lost 4 bases to trimming and J lost 3 bases, with 4 bases between them. Germline V gene data show CDR1 as SGHNT and CDR2 as YYREEE (reference sequence). The CDR3 nucleotides are TGTGCCAGCAGCCCCGACACCGGGGAGCTGTTTTTT. Translating gives CASSPDTGELFF.

This sequence joins TRBV11-1 and TRBJ2-7; D uncertain. The CDR3 is 13 residues long. The germline CDR1 and CDR2 sequences are SGHAT and FQDESV (reference sequence). V was trimmed by 3 bases and J by 0 bases, leaving 6 bases between them. CDR3 DNA: TGTGCCAGCAGCTTCGACGGCTCCTACGAGCAGTACTTC. Encoded protein: CASSFDGSYEQYF.

CDR3 loop: CASNDRVNTEAFF. CDR3 DNA sequence: TGTGCCAGCAATGACAGGGTGAACACTGAAGCTTTCTTT. The chain recombines TRBV6-5 with TRBJ1-1, with TRBD1 identical over 7 bases. This CDR3 has 13 residues. Germline lookup yields CDR1 MNHEY and CDR2 SVGAGI. V dropped 7 bases and J dropped 0; count of bases not matched to a gene: 2.

This chain joins TRBV2 and TRBJ1-1, with 7 bases identical to TRBD1. Germline V gives CDR1 SNHLY, CDR2 FYNNEI. This CDR3 has 14 residues. Germline trimming cut 10 bases from V and 7 bases from J; bases unmatched to any gene: 15. CDR3 sequence: CATSDRDLVSEAFF. For the CDR3, the DNA is TGTGCCACATCCGACAGGGACCTTGTAAGTGAAGCTTTCTTT.

The chain uses TRBV28 and TRBJ2-1, with D perhaps TRBD2 (5 bases). This CDR3 spans 18 amino acids. V lost 0 bases and J lost 8, with 23 bases in between. Per the germline V gene, CDR1 is MDHEN and CDR2 is SYDVKM. The CDR3: CASSLWGSDTTRSDEQFF. The CDR3 nucleotides are TGTGCCAGCAGTTTATGGGGTAGCGACACGACGCGGAGCGATGAGCAGTTCTTC.